The sequence of this T cell receptor (beta chain) was determined in a study of T-cell memory formation after mild COVID-19. Trimming removed 0 bases from V and 4 bases from J, with 22 bases in between. The CDR3 consists of 19 residues. The germline V gene encodes CDR1 MNHNY and CDR2 SVGAGI (reference sequence). Findings and limits, study-wide: The authors did not confirm SARS-CoV-2 specificity of second-wave clones peaking day 37.

TCRdb re-called the 5' RACE reads with MiXCR, one entry per CDR3 protein. The repertoire holds a few hundred thousand distinct CDR3 sequences, about a fifth seen once, with approximately 8% in the top ten. Concerning this clonotype itself: Its antigen is unidentified.

Sequenced sample: PBMCs or a T cell subset sorted from them (not recorded which). This receptor was identified in an adult woman who had mild COVID-19 (a few samples of this study predate the infection). Cell type and time point are not known. The chain carries TRBV6-6 and TRBJ2-1; a weak D match, TRBD1 (7 bases). CDR3: CASSYSIRPTGAGYNEQFF. The CDR3 DNA follows: TGTGCCAGCAGTTACTCGATACGCCCCACAGGGGCGGGATACAATGAGCAGTTCTTC.